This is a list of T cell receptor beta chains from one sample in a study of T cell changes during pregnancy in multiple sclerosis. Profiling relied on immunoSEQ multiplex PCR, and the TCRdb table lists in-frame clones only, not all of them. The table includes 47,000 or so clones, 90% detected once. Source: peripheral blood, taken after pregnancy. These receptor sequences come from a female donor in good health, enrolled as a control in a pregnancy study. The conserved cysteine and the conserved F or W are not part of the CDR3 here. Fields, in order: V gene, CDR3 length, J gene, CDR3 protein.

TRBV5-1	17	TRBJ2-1	ASSLHYDSRIISYNEQF
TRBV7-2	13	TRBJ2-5	ASSPPGTSRETQY
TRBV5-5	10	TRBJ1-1	ASSFQGSEAF
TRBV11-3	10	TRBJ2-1	ASTASYNEQF
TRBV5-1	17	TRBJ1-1	ASSPNERTGVRPNTEAF
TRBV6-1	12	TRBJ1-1	ASSRDSENTEAF
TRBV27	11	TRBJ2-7	ASSLGGPYEQY
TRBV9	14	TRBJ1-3	ASSARSDRAGNTIY
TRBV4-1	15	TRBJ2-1	ASSQGTSGTLWHEQF
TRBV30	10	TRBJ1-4	AWSKTEEKLF
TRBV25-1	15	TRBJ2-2	ASSDPPGLAGPGELF
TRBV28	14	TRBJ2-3	ASSSTGPTNTDTQY
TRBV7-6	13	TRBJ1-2	ASSSGQGSNYGYT
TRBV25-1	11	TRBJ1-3	ASSLNSGNTIY
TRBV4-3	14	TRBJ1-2	ASSQGAGVYPNGYT
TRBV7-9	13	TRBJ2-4	ASSQGAGGKNIQY
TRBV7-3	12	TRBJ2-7	ASTPGGTSGEQY
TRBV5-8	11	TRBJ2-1	ASSLVGGGEQF
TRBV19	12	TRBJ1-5	ASSMEQGNQPQH
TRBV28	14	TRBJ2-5	ASSLSLAGRMETQY
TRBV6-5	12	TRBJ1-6	ASSYPGQGAPLH
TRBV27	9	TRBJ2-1	ASSYAGTRF
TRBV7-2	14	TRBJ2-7	ASSLAGAGGTYEQY
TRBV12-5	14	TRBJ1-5	ASGLVGGSSNQPQH
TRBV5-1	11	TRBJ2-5	ASGGQGEETQY
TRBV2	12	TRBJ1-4	ASRKQGVNEKLF
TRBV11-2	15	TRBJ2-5	ASSPRVRAGAQETQY